This TCR beta chain was sequenced in a study of blood T cell repertoires in COVID-19. For the study at large: Nucleic acid was either cDNA or gDNA, and it came from T cells, B-cell-depleted T cells, or PBMCs.

Participant ages covered about 18 to 100 years across about 22 US areas. Participants' reported clinical history set cohort assignment. Before they entered the study, exposed participants had met a COVID-19 case within 2 weeks. The method was immunoSEQ multiplex PCR; TCRdb's version includes in-frame clones alone and lacks a portion of them. This repertoire shows 150,000 or so clones, 87% found once; its top ten account for roughly 4%. Germline V gives CDR1 SEHNR, CDR2 FQNEAQ (reference sequence). The CDR3 has 16 residues. Trimming cost V 3 bases and J 0 bases, with 12 bases left between them. The rearrangement uses TRBV7-9 and TRBJ1-5, with D maybe TRBD1 (5 bases). This clonotype was sampled from a woman between 40 and 55 years old who had been exposed to COVID-19. Source material: PBMCs or T cells enriched from blood (not recorded which). This CDR3 is CASSLGTSYSNQPQHF. The CDR3 nucleotides read TGTGCCAGCAGCTTGGGGACTAGTTATAGCAATCAGCCCCAGCATTTT.